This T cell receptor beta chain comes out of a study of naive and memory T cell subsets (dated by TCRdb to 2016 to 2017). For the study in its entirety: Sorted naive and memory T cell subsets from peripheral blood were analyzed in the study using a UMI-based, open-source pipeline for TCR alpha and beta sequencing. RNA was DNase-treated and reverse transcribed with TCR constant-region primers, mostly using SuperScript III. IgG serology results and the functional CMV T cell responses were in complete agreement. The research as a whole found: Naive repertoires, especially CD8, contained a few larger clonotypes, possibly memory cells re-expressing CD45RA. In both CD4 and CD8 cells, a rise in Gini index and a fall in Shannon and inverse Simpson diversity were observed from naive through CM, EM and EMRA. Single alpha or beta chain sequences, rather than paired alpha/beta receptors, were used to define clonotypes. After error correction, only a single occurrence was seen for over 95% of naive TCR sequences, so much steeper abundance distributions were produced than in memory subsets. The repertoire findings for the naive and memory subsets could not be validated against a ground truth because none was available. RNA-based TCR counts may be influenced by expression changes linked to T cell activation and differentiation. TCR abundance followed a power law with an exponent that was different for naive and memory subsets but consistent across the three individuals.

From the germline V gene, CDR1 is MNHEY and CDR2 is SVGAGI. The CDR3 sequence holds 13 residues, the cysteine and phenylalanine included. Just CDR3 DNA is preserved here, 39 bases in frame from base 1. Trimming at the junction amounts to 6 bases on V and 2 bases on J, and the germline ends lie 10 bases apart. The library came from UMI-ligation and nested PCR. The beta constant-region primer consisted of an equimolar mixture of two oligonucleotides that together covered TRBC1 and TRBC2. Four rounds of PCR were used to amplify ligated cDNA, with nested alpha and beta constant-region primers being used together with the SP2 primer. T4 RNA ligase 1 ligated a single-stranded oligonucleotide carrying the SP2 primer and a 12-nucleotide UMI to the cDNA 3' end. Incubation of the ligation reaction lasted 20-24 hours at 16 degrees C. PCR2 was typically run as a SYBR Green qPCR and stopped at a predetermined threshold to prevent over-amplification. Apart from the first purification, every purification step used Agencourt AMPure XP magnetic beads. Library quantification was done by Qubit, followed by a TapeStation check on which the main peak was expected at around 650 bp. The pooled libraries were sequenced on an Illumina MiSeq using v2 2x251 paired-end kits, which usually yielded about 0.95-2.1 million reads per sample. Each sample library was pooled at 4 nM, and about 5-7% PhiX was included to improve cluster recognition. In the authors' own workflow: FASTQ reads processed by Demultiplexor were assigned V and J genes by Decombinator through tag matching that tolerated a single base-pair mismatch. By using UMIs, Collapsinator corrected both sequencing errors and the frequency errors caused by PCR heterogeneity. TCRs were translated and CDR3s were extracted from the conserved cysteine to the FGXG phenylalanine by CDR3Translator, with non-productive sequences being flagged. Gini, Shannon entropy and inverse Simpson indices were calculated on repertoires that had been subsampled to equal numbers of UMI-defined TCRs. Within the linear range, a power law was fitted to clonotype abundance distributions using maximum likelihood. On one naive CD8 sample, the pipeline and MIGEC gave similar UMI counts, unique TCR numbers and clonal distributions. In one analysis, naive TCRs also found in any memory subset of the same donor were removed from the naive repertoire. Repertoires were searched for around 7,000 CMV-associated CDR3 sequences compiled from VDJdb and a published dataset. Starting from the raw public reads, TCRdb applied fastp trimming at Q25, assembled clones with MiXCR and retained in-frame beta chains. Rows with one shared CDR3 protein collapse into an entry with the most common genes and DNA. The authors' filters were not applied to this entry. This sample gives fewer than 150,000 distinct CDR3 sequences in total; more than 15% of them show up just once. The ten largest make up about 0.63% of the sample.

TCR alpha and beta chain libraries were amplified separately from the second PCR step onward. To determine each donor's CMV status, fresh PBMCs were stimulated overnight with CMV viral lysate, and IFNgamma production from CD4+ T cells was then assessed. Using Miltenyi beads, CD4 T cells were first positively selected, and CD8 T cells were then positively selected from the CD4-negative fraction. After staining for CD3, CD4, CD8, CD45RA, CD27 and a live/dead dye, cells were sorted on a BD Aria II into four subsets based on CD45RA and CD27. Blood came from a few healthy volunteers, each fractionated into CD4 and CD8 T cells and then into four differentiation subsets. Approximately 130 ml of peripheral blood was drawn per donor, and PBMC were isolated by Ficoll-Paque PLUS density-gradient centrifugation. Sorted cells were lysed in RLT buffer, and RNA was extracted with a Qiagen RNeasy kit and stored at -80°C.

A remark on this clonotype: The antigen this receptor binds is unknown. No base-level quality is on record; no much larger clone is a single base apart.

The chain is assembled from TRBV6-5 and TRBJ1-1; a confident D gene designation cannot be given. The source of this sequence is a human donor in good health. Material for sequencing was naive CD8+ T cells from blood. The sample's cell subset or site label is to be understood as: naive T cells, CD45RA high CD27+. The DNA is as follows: TGTGCCAGCAGCGCCCATCGCAACACTGAAGCTTTCTTT. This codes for CASSAHRNTEAFF.